This TCR beta chain was recovered during a study of cytomegalovirus exposure and HLA in healthy donors. PCR amplification relied on 60 Vbeta primers (plus 13 Jbeta primers). The data were produced by immunoSEQ multiplex PCR, yet TCRdb's version contains in-frame clones alone and is incomplete. The sample consists of under 200,000 clones, around 80% of them appearing once. For this clone: Its antigen is not identified.

Whereas donors were nominally healthy upon sampling, unrecorded immune exposures were probable. Broader study findings: It was reported that the classifier diagnosed cytomegalovirus status with high specificity and sensitivity in both the original and validation cohorts. On later analysis, the bulk of CMV-associated TCR beta chains appeared to be HLA-restricted.

The V gene's germline CDR1 is SGDLS and CDR2 YYNGEE. V was clipped by 6 bases and J by 10 bases; unmatched bases: 9. The CDR3 runs 15 residues. The specimen was PBMCs. The chain combines TRBV9 with TRBJ2-1; 14 nucleotides match TRBD2. The clonotype comes from a woman in her twenties or thirties in good health and CMV-seropositive. The CDR3: CASTQTSGGGQEQFF. The CDR3 coding sequence is TGTGCCAGCACCCAGACTAGCGGGGGGGGGCAGGAGCAGTTCTTC.